This T cell receptor (beta chain) is from a study of blood T cell repertoires in COVID-19. Whole-study context: Samples came from the United States, Italy and Spain, spanning acute and convalescent COVID-19. Sources were T cells, B-cell-depleted T cells, or PBMCs; the material itself was cDNA or gDNA.

In the original processing: Amplified reference gene primers provided the basis for estimating nucleated cell counts. The repertoire was sequenced with immunoSEQ multiplex PCR; TCRdb's copy has only in-frame clones and lacks some. The V and J calls and clone size come from that table; D and trimming were worked out from the DNA. The sample has a few hundred thousand clones, roughly 86% seen once. The germline V gene encodes CDR1 MNHNS and CDR2 SASEGT. V lost 3 bases to trimming and J lost 7 bases, with 9 bases between them. CDR3 size: 12 residues. V is TRBV6-1 and J is TRBJ1-2; unclear D gene. Material: peripheral blood. This sequence was found in a woman aged 50 to 65 with acute or convalescent COVID-19. This chain's CDR3 is CASSEAPVGYTF. For the CDR3, the DNA is TGTGCCAGCAGTGAGGCTCCTGTTGGCTACACCTTC.